This entry concerns a single TCR beta chain. What it recognizes is unknown. Combining a sample-barcoded 5' primer with a J-beta primer mix, a second PCR ran for 7 to 11 cycles. No fewer than 3 million CDR3-containing paired-end reads came from each sample. MiXCR was run by TCRdb on the 5' RACE reads, yielding one entry per CDR3 protein. Of a few hundred thousand distinct CDR3 sequences in the sample, over 45% are singletons; the top ten hold 51%. This record belongs to a study of blood T cells in healthy people across ages. Trimming took 4 bases from V and 0 from J, leaving 14 bases between them. The CDR3 loop spans 16 amino acids. Looked up from germline, CDR1 is SGHNT and CDR2 is YYREEE (reference sequence). Each sample yielded at least 6 million isolated PBMCs. Overall study findings and caveats: The long-lived group displayed more naive CD4+ cells, plus higher diversity, than the aged donors did. Investigators treated diversity estimates from one million T cells as underestimates.

This clonotype was obtained from a man aged 60-69 years in good health. The specimen was blood. The chain couples TRBV5-4 to TRBJ2-1, with TRBD2 as a possible D gene (6 bases). In nucleotides, the CDR3 is TGTGCCAGCAGCATAGGGACTTCTAGCTCCTACAATGAGCAGTTCTTC. This gives the protein CASSIGTSSSYNEQFF.